A single sample gave rise to the 32 T cell receptor beta chains below, sequenced in a study of T-cell memory formation after mild COVID-19. MiXCR was run by TCRdb on the 5' RACE reads, yielding one entry per CDR3 protein. The table has over 500,000 distinct CDR3 sequences, roughly 17% seen once. The material sequenced was PBMCs or a T cell subset sorted from them (not recorded which). These receptors were taken from an adult woman who had mild COVID-19 (a few samples of this study predate the infection). Cell type and time point are not known.

This clonotype was observed a few times. The chain uses TRBV24-1 and TRBJ2-1; possible D gene TRBD2, 6 bases. V lost 5 bases to trimming and J lost 4 bases, with 20 bases between them. Germline values: CDR1 KGHDR, CDR2 SFDVKD. The CDR3 has 17 amino acids. This chain's CDR3 is CATSGDRARGKYNEQFF. CDR3 in DNA: TGTGCCACCAGTGGCGATAGGGCACGGGGGAAGTACAATGAGCAGTTCTTC.

This sequence joins TRBV3-1 and TRBJ2-7; 8 bases line up with TRBD2. With V trimmed by 1 base and J by 5 bases, 7 bases remained unmatched. Per germline, CDR1 LGHDT and CDR2 YNNKEL (reference sequence). The CDR3 runs to 15 residues. CDR3 DNA: TGTGCCAGCAGCCAAGTCTTGAGCGGGAGCCACGAGCAGTACTTC. Residues: CASSQVLSGSHEQYF.

The chain recombines TRBV24-1 with TRBJ2-2; D tentatively reads TRBD1 or TRBD2 (5 bases each). The V end lost 3 bases, the J end lost 3 bases, and 10 bases lay between the germline ends. The CDR3 sequence is 15 residues long. The germline V gene has CDR1 KGHDR and CDR2 SFDVKD. CDR3 amino acids: CATSDRDAYTGELFF. Written as DNA, the CDR3 is TGTGCCACCAGTGATCGGGACGCGTACACCGGGGAGCTGTTTTTT.

The J gene is TRBJ1-2, the V gene TRBV9; D unclear. V was pared by 0 bases and J by 7 bases, with 10 bases between. The CDR3 is 13 amino acids. Looked up from germline, CDR1 is SGDLS and CDR2 is YYNGEE. The chain's CDR3 is CASSVAQDLGYTF. The CDR3 DNA follows: TGTGCCAGCAGCGTAGCCCAGGATCTTGGCTACACCTTC. Using reference TRBV9 and TRBJ1-2 for the parts outside the CDR3, the full variable domain is DSGVTQTPKHLITATGQRVTLRCSPRSGDLSVYWYQQSLDQGLQFLIQYYNGEERAKGNILERFSAQQFPDLHSELNLSSLELGDSALYFCASSVAQDLGYTFGSGTRLTVV.

This clonotype was counted many times. The chain combines TRBV12-3 or TRBV12-4 with TRBJ2-1; D is uncertain. Trimming left V 5 bases short and J 6 bases short, with 11 bases between. This CDR3 has 13 residues. CDR3 region: CASSLTQSNEQFF. Written as DNA, the CDR3 is TGTGCCAGCAGTCTTACCCAGAGCAATGAGCAGTTCTTC.

Only one count was recorded for this clonotype. V and J are TRBV7-6 and TRBJ2-3; D is perhaps TRBD2 (7 bases). The V and J ends lost 2 bases and 3 bases respectively, with 12 bases between them. Germline loops: CDR1 SGHVS, CDR2 FNYEAQ. This CDR3 contains 15 residues. CDR3 bases: TGTGCCAGCAGCTTATCGGGGGGCCAAACAGATACGCAGTATTTT. Encoded protein: CASSLSGGQTDTQYF.

This clonotype was seen many times. The genes are TRBV4-3 and TRBJ2-3, with 7 nucleotides matching TRBD1. V gave up 4 bases and J gave up 9 bases; unmatched junction bases: 10. Looked up from germline, CDR1 is LGHNA and CDR2 is YSLEER. The length of the CDR3 is 14 residues. The CDR3 region has the DNA TGCGCCAGCAGCCGGTCCGTTGCGACAGGGACGCAGTATTTT. Its protein is CASSRSVATGTQYF.

CDR3 residues: CASSDISGNTIYF. CDR3 nucleotide sequence: TGTGCCTCATCGGACATTTCTGGAAACACCATATATTTT. The chain couples TRBV15 to TRBJ1-3; maybe TRBD1 (5 bases). CDR3 length equals 13 residues. The V end was cut by 11 bases, the J end by 1 base, with 12 bases between. Germline CDR1 and CDR2: LNHNV and YYDKDF (reference sequence). The full variable domain, its missing parts supplied by reference TRBV15 and TRBJ1-3, is DAMVIQNPRYQVTQFGKPVTLSCSQTLNHNVMYWYQQKSSQAPKLLFHYYDKDFNNEADTPDNFQSRRPNTSFCFLDIRSPGLGDTAMYLCASSDISGNTIYFGEGSWLTVV.

This clonotype was observed a few times. The chain is built from TRBV27 and TRBJ2-2; 7 positions match TRBD2. Trimming took 5 bases from V and 0 from J; bases not matched to a gene: 6. The CDR3 consists of 16 residues. Per the germline V gene, CDR1 is MNHEY and CDR2 is SMNVEV (reference sequence). The CDR3: CASSPRTRANTGELFF. The CDR3 DNA reads as TGTGCCAGCAGTCCCCGGACTAGGGCGAACACCGGGGAGCTGTTTTTT.

This clonotype came up many times. The chain recombines TRBV10-2 with TRBJ2-3; D is ambiguous. V shed 3 bases and J shed 6 bases, with 13 bases lying between them. The CDR3 totals 14 residues. Germline loops: CDR1 WSHSY, CDR2 SAAADI. The CDR3: CASSEGSLSDTQYF. The CDR3 DNA follows: TGCGCCAGCAGTGAAGGTAGCTTAAGTGATACGCAGTATTTT.

This clonotype has a count of ten or more. The gene calls are TRBV12-3 or TRBV12-4 and TRBJ2-6; 8 nucleotides align to TRBD1. V lost 6 bases, J lost 4 bases, and 14 bases stayed unmatched. The CDR3 covers 18 residues. The CDR3 sequence: CASRKTGVTADGANVLTF. The CDR3 region has the DNA TGTGCCAGCAGAAAGACAGGGGTAACTGCGGACGGGGCCAACGTCCTGACTTTC.

This clonotype was picked up many times. This chain uses TRBV7-6 with TRBJ2-1, with 14 nucleotides matching TRBD2. V lost 2 bases and J lost 7; bases outside the gene matches: 16. Germline CDR1 is SGHVS and CDR2 is FNYEAQ. The CDR3 spans 20 residues. CDR3 sequence reads: CASSLTARLAGGPLGNEQFF. CDR3 nucleotides: TGTGCCAGCAGCTTAACCGCGCGACTAGCGGGAGGGCCGCTCGGGAATGAGCAGTTCTTC.

This clonotype was recorded only once. The rearrangement uses TRBV6-1 and TRBJ2-3, with 15 bases aligning to TRBD2. V lost 2 bases, J lost 6 bases, and 6 bases stayed unmatched. The CDR3 runs 17 residues. The germline gives CDR1 MNHNS, CDR2 SASEGT. CDR3 region: CASSEKRTSGRADTQYF. DNA of the CDR3: TGTGCCAGCAGTGAAAAGAGGACTAGCGGGAGGGCCGATACGCAGTATTTT.

This chain links TRBV5-5 with TRBJ2-1; 8 nucleotides line up with TRBD2. The CDR3 spans 16 residues. The germline CDR1 and CDR2 sequences are SGHKS and YYEKEE (reference sequence). The V segment lost 7 bases and the J segment 3 bases; nucleotides outside the gene matches: 12. The CDR3 loop reads CASRRRAGGDYNEQFF. The CDR3 nucleotides are TGTGCCAGCCGGAGGCGGGCGGGGGGAGACTACAATGAGCAGTTCTTC.

V and J are TRBV12-3 or TRBV12-4 and TRBJ1-2, with D possibly TRBD1 on 5 matching bases. There are 14 residues in the CDR3. V gave up 5 bases and J gave up 4 bases, with 14 bases separating them. CDR3 bases: TGTGCCAGCAGTACTGGTCAAAGGGGCTATGGCTACACCTTC. Amino acid sequence: CASSTGQRGYGYTF.

This clonotype has more than one count but fewer than ten. V and J are TRBV12-3 or TRBV12-4 and TRBJ1-4; TRBD1 aligns across 9 bases. Trimming cost V 6 bases and J 8 bases; bases outside gene matches: 13. The CDR3 is 16 amino acids. This CDR3 reads CASSLGQGRYKEKLFF. CDR3 bases: TGTGCCAGCAGCCTCGGACAGGGGCGGTATAAAGAAAAACTGTTTTTT.

The chain uses TRBV20-1 and TRBJ1-6, with D possibly matching TRBD1 (5 bases). V lost 1 base and J 9 bases, leaving 13 bases between the germline ends. This CDR3 is built from 14 residues. Per the germline V gene, CDR1 is DFQATT and CDR2 is SNEGSKA (reference sequence). The CDR3, as DNA: TGCAGTGCTAGAGTGGGGGGGAGTACTTCACCCCTCCACTTT. Translation gives CSARVGGSTSPLHF.

This clonotype was observed many times. The CDR3 DNA follows: TGTGCCAGCAGTTTAGGACTAGCGGTATCCGATACGCAGTATTTT. Amino acid sequence: CASSLGLAVSDTQYF. The rearrangement joins TRBV12-3 or TRBV12-4 to TRBJ2-3, with TRBD2 matching over 9 bases. After removal of 1 base from V and 6 bases from J, the junction contained 5 bases not matched to a gene. CDR3 size: 15 residues.

The chain has TRBV27 and TRBJ2-3; the match to TRBD2 covers 10 bases. CDR1 is MNHEY, CDR2 SMNVEV, per germline (reference sequence). V lost 8 bases to trimming and J lost 5 bases; unmatched junction nucleotides: 13. CDR3 size: 16 residues. The CDR3 DNA follows: TGTGCCAGCTCCCCGTATACCGGGACTAGCGAAGATACGCAGTATTTT. Translation gives CASSPYTGTSEDTQYF.

The rearrangement joins TRBV4-2 to TRBJ2-3; TRBD2 matches 7 bases. The CDR3 has 17 amino acids. V gave up 0 bases and J gave up 4 bases; unmatched junction bases: 10. In germline, CDR1 is LGHNA, CDR2 YNFKEQ. Written as DNA, the CDR3 is TGTGCCAGCAGCCAAGAACGGGGAGGGTTTTATCCAGATACGCAGTATTTT. Amino acids: CASSQERGGFYPDTQYF.

The chain combines TRBV5-1 with TRBJ2-1; possible D gene TRBD1, 5 bases. V lost 0 bases and J 3 bases, leaving 7 bases between the germline ends. Per germline, CDR1 SGHRS and CDR2 YFSETQ. The CDR3 spans 14 residues. DNA for the CDR3: TGCGCCAGCAGCTTGGACCAGGGCTACAATGAGCAGTTCTTC. Translating gives CASSLDQGYNEQFF.

V and J are TRBV12-3 or TRBV12-4 and TRBJ1-2; D ambiguous. This CDR3 is 15 amino acids long. With 5 bases removed from V and 8 bases from J, the gap between germline ends came to 21 bases. The CDR3 protein is CASSPGRRTYGGYTF. CDR3 nucleotide sequence: TGTGCCAGCAGTCCAGGCCGGAGAACCTATGGAGGCTACACCTTC.

The gene calls are TRBV6-5 and TRBJ1-2, with unresolved D. The CDR3 covers 17 residues. Per germline, CDR1 MNHEY and CDR2 SVGAGI. V was clipped by 0 bases and J by 4 bases, with 18 bases between them. CDR3 sequence: CASSYSRSTTPIYGYTF. The DNA of the CDR3 is TGTGCCAGCAGTTACTCGAGGAGCACAACCCCTATCTATGGCTACACCTTC.

The chain combines TRBV5-1 with TRBJ2-1, with TRBD2 matching 8 bases. The CDR3 has 17 residues. The V gene end was trimmed by 0 bases and the J gene end by 5 bases; junction bases not matched to a gene: 10. The V gene's germline CDR1 is SGHRS and CDR2 YFSETQ. The CDR3 nucleotides read TGCGCCAGCAGCTTGGGACTTGCAGCGGGAGTTAACAATGAGCAGTTCTTC. Translation gives CASSLGLAAGVNNEQFF.

CDR3 sequence reads: CASRSSGRKGEQYF. The CDR3 DNA reads as TGTGCCAGCAGGTCGAGCGGGAGAAAAGGCGAGCAGTACTTC. The genes are TRBV27 and TRBJ2-7; TRBD2 matches at 8 bases. V dropped 6 bases and J dropped 6; count of bases not matched to a gene: 10. Germline V gives CDR1 MNHEY, CDR2 SMNVEV (reference sequence). This CDR3 has 14 amino acids.

Regarding this clonotype: This likely comes from a read error, as the CDR3 has no conserved phenylalanine or tryptophan at its end. The V call is TRBV5-4, the J call TRBJ2-5; D uncertain. The V end lost 5 bases, the J end lost 0 bases, and 2 bases lay between the germline ends. CDR1 and CDR2 (germline): SGHNT, YYREEE (reference sequence). This CDR3 region has 11 residues. CDR3 DNA: TGTGCCAGCAGTGACCAAGAGACCCAGTACTTA. It encodes CASSDQETQYL.

V is TRBV7-8 and J is TRBJ2-3; no reliable D call. Germline CDR1 reads SGHVS; CDR2 reads FQNEAQ. The CDR3 extends over 15 amino acids. The ends were cut back, 3 bases at V and 2 bases at J, with 12 bases in the middle. The CDR3 DNA follows: TGTGCCAGCAGCTTCGTGCACAGATCCACAGATACGCAGTATTTT. It codes for CASSFVHRSTDTQYF. Full variable domain (rest looked up from reference TRBV7-8 and TRBJ2-3): GAGVSQSPRYKVAKRGQDVALRCDPISGHVSLFWYQQALGQGPEFLTYFQNEAQLDKSGLPSDRFFAERPEGSVSTLKIQRTQQEDSAVYLCASSFVHRSTDTQYFGPGTRLTVL.

This chain uses TRBV21-1 with TRBJ2-3; TRBD2, the table's D call, lacks a check against the DNA. TRBV21-1 corresponds to a pseudogene. This CDR3 spans 15 amino acids. CDR3 nucleotides: TGTGCCAGCAGCAGAGTAGCGGGGGGGCCAGATACGCAGTATTTT. It specifies CASSRVAGGPDTQYF.

This clonotype appeared a single time. The chain links TRBV11-1 to TRBJ1-6; 8 bases are shared with TRBD1. The CDR3 is made up of 16 amino acids. J gave up 10 bases and V 0 bases, and 8 bases lay outside the gene matches. CDR1 is SGHAT, CDR2 FQDESV, per germline (reference sequence). This chain's CDR3 is CASSLAAGGVESPLHF. CDR3 bases: TGTGCCAGCAGCTTAGCCGCAGGGGGCGTAGAATCACCCCTCCACTTT.

This clonotype was picked up a small number of times. The genes are TRBV2 and TRBJ2-1; 9 bases are a match to TRBD1. The CDR3 is 14 residues long. Germline CDR1 is SNHLY and CDR2 is FYNNEI. The V gene end was trimmed by 6 bases and the J gene end by 5 bases; junction bases not matched to a gene: 5. CDR3 DNA sequence: TGTGCCAGCAGGTCGAGGACAGGGGACAATGAGCAGTTCTTC. It translates to CASRSRTGDNEQFF.

The chain has TRBV24-1 and TRBJ2-2; 7 bases are a match to TRBD2. This CDR3 comprises 17 residues. Germline V gene data show CDR1 as KGHDR and CDR2 as SFDVKD. The V and J ends lost 5 bases and 1 base, in that order; junction bases with no gene match: 9. CDR3 bases: TGTGCCACCAGTGCCTCATCTAGCGGATGGAACACCGGGGAGCTGTTTTTT. It encodes CATSASSSGWNTGELFF.

The rearrangement joins TRBV30 to TRBJ2-2, with D possibly TRBD1 on 5 matching bases. CDR3 length equals 13 residues. Germline CDR1 is GTSNPN and CDR2 is SVGIG (reference sequence). Trimming stripped 2 bases from V and 6 bases from J, with 10 bases between. The CDR3 reads CAWSYSGPGELFF. The DNA for the CDR3 is TGTGCCTGGAGTTACTCAGGGCCCGGGGAGCTGTTTTTT.